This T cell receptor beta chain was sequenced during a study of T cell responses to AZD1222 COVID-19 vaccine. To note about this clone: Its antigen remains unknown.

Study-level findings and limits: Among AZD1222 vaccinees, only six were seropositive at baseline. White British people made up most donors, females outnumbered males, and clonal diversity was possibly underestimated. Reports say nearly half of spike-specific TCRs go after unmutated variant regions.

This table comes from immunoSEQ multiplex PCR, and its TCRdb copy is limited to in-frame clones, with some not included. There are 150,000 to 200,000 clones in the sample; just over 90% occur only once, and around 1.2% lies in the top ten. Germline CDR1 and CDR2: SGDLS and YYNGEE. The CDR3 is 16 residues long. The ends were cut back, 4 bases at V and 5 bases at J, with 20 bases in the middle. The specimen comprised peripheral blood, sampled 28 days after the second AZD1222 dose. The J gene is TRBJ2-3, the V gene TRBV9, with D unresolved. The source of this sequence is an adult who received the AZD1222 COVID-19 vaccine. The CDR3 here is CASSKNQAADGDTQYF. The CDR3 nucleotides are TGTGCCAGCAGCAAAAACCAGGCTGCAGATGGAGATACGCAGTATTTT.